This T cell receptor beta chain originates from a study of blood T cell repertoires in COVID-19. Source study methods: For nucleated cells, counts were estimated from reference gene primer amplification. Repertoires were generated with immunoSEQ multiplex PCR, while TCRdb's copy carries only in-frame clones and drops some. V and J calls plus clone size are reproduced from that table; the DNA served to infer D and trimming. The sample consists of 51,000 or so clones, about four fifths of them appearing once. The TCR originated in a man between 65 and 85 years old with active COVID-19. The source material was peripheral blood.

The CDR3 DNA is TGCGCCAGCAGCTCGAAACAGGGGGGGAACACTGAAGCTTTCTTT. Translating gives CASSSKQGGNTEAFF. This chain links TRBV5-1 with TRBJ1-1; TRBD1 aligns across 8 bases. The CDR3 consists of 15 residues. Germline V lookup: CDR1 SGHRS, CDR2 YFSETQ. Trimming took 3 bases from V and 1 from J; bases not matched to a gene: 5.